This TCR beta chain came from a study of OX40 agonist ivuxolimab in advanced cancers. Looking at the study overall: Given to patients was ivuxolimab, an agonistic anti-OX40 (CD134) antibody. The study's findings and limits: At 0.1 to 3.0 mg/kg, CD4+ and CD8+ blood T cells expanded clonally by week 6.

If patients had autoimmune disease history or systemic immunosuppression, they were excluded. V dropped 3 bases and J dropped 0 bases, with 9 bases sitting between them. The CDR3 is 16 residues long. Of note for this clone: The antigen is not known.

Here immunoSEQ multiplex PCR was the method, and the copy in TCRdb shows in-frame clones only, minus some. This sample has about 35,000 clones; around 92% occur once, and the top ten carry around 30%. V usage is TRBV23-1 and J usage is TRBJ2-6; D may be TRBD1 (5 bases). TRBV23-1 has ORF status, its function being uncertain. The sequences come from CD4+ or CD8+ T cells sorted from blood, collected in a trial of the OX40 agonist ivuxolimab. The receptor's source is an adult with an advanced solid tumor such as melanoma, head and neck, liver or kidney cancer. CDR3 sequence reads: CASSHYRSSGANVLTF. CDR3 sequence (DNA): TGCGCCAGCAGTCATTACAGGTCCTCTGGGGCCAACGTCCTGACTTTC.